The 10 T cell receptor beta chains in this list originate from one sample, sequenced in a study of T cells after posttransplantation cyclophosphamide. Libraries were prepared by immunoSEQ multiplex PCR; TCRdb keeps only in-frame clonotypes and omits some of them. There are roughly 24,000 clones in the sample, none observed a single time. Sequenced: PBMCs. The origin of the receptors is a woman aged 55-75 years in good health, CMV-negative, and a related stem cell transplant donor.

This clone was counted many times. The J gene is TRBJ2-2, the V gene TRBV4-2; TRBD1 aligns across 10 bases. There are 15 residues in the CDR3. Trimming took 1 base from V and 6 from J; bases not matched to a gene: 2. Germline CDR1 reads LGHNA; CDR2 reads YNFKEQ. CDR3 sequence (DNA): TGTGCCAGCAGCCAAGGACAGGGGGCGGCCGGGGAGCTGTTTTTT. It yields the protein CASSQGQGAAGELFF.

This clone occurred many times. This chain uses TRBV6-6 with TRBJ1-1; D gene unclear. The CDR3 totals 12 residues. Trimming pared 6 bases from V and 4 bases from J, leaving 9 bases between. Germline CDR1 reads MNHNY; CDR2 reads SVGAGI (reference sequence). The DNA of the CDR3 is TGTGCCAGCAGCCTACGAGGCACTGAAGCTTTCTTT. This translates into CASSLRGTEAFF.

This clone was observed at least ten times. The genes are TRBV11-3 and TRBJ2-2; D uncertain. V dropped 6 bases and J dropped 5 bases, with 10 bases sitting between them. The CDR3 is 13 residues long. Looked up from germline, CDR1 is SGHNT and CDR2 is YENEEA. The CDR3 DNA sequence: TGTGCCAGCAGTAGCAGCCCAACCGGGGAGCTGTTTTTT. Protein product: CASSSSPTGELFF.

This clone was picked up many times. V is TRBV7-2 and J is TRBJ1-2; D perhaps matches TRBD1 (5 bases). CDR1 and CDR2 from the germline V gene are SGHTA and FQGNSA. The CDR3 totals 11 residues. The V and J ends lost 10 bases and 5 bases respectively, with 11 bases between them. The CDR3 DNA reads as TGTGCCACGAGGGAGGGGTATGGCTACACCTTC. This translates into CATREGYGYTF.

At least ten counts were recorded for this clone. The chain links TRBV11-3 to TRBJ1-1, with no clear D. Germline loops: CDR1 SGHNT, CDR2 YENEEA. The V end lost 5 bases, the J end lost 7 bases, and 14 bases lay between the germline ends. This CDR3 spans 13 amino acids. Written as DNA, the CDR3 is TGTGCCAGCAGCGATCGAGGCGACGGTGAAGCTTTCTTT. This translates into CASSDRGDGEAFF.

This clone was counted ten times or more. The chain employs TRBV7-3 and TRBJ2-1; 12 nucleotides align to TRBD2. The CDR3 extends over 16 amino acids. V was clipped by 3 bases and J by 5 bases; unmatched bases: 5. Germline V gene data show CDR1 as SGHTA and CDR2 as FQGTGA. The CDR3 sequence: CASSFSSGRVNNEQFF. CDR3 sequence (DNA): TGTGCCAGCAGCTTCTCTAGCGGGAGGGTCAACAATGAGCAGTTCTTC. The full variable domain, rest sourced from reference TRBV7-3 and TRBJ2-1, is GAGVSQTPSNKVTEKGKYVELRCDPISGHTALYWYRQSLGQGPEFLIYFQGTGAADDSGLPNDRFFAVRPEGSVSTLKIQRTERGDSAVYLCASSFSSGRVNNEQFFGPGTRLTVL.

The chain joins TRBV29-1 to TRBJ1-1, with 9 bases lining up with TRBD1. The CDR3 consists of 16 residues. Germline trimming cut 4 bases from V and 7 bases from J; bases unmatched to any gene: 16. Looked up from germline, CDR1 is SQVTM and CDR2 is ANQGSEA. In DNA form, the CDR3 reads TGCAGCGTTGTCATACAAGTCACAGGGGGCAAAATTGAAGCTTTCTTT. This encodes CSVVIQVTGGKIEAFF.

This clone has ten or more counts. The genes are TRBV5-1 and TRBJ2-3; 7 positions agree with TRBD2. Trimming removed 7 bases from V and 5 bases from J; junction bases left unmatched: 10. The CDR3 contains 14 residues. Germline V gene lookup returns CDR1 SGHRS and CDR2 YFSETQ. Here the CDR3 reads CASGRETSGDTQYF. In DNA form, the CDR3 reads TGCGCCAGCGGGAGGGAGACTAGTGGAGATACGCAGTATTTT.

This clone was detected many times. The chain has TRBV28 and TRBJ1-5; D call uncertain. Trimming pared 10 bases from V and 9 bases from J, leaving 4 bases between. CDR1 is MDHEN, CDR2 SYDVKM, per germline. This CDR3 contains 8 residues. The CDR3 loop reads CATGPQHF. In nucleotides, the CDR3 is TGTGCCACAGGGCCCCAGCATTTT.

This clone was recorded many times. The J gene is TRBJ2-6, the V gene TRBV10-1; TRBD1 matches at 8 bases. The V gene end was trimmed by 3 bases and the J gene end by 4 bases; junction bases not matched to a gene: 8. The CDR3 is made up of 17 amino acids. CDR1 WNHNN and CDR2 SYGVQD come from the germline V gene (reference sequence). The CDR3 sequence: CASSEGQGAIGANVLTF. CDR3 bases: TGCGCCAGCAGTGAAGGTCAGGGGGCGATCGGGGCCAACGTCCTGACTTTC.